This T cell receptor (beta chain) was sequenced in a study of immune evolution from preneoplasia to lung adenocarcinoma. For the study at large: HLA loss of heterozygosity: 5.5% to 8.5% AIS, about 15% MIA, around 35% ADC, none AAH.

Study-wide points: Compared with EGFR-mutant or double wild-type lesions, KRAS-mutant nodules were more clonal.

The method was immunoSEQ multiplex PCR; TCRdb's version includes in-frame clones alone and lacks a portion of them. The sample includes about 6,300 clones, 60% to 80% of them seen just once. Patient tissue came from resections in Japan or China, 2014–2017. Two lung cancer pathologists independently confirmed each histologic diagnosis. This clone was seen a single time. Its target is not known. At the DNA level, this CDR3 is encoded by other sequences in the same sample as well. The CDR3 is 13 amino acids. Germline-derived CDR1 and CDR2 are SGDLS and YYNGEE. Trimming shortened V by 8 bases and J by 2 bases, and 12 bases separated the two germline ends.

Sample: FFPE minimally invasive lung adenocarcinoma tissue. The sequence came from a person aged 65 to 79 with lung adenocarcinoma. This chain joins TRBV9 and TRBJ2-3; maybe TRBD2 (5 bases). The chain's CDR3 is CASNSGSTDTQYF. The CDR3 region has the DNA TGTGCCAGTAACAGCGGTTCCACAGATACGCAGTATTTT.